The clone carrying this T cell receptor (beta chain) occurred once. Its antigen is not identified. The entry originates in a study of T cell responses to AZD1222 COVID-19 vaccine. Looking at the study overall: Second doses that came at about 4 or about 12 weeks were put together. General study points: Among those given AZD1222, only six were seropositive at baseline. Breadth and depth of Spike-specific TCRs rose after two AZD1222 doses. Females outnumbered males among donors, who were mostly white British; clonal diversity was possibly underestimated.

This CDR3 region has 14 residues. V was clipped by 3 bases and J by 2 bases, with 10 bases between them. Germline-derived CDR1 and CDR2 are SEHNR and FQNEAQ (reference sequence). Assay used: immunoSEQ multiplex PCR; TCRdb lists only in-frame clones, some missing. The table lists 140,000 to 150,000 clones, approximately 90% of them singletons. The gene calls are TRBV7-9 and TRBJ1-2, with D unresolved. This receptor was obtained from an adult in good health. This sample comprised peripheral blood, obtained on day 0 of AZD1222 vaccination. The CDR3 spells CASSFSGKNYGYTF. The CDR3, as DNA: TGTGCCAGCAGCTTTTCGGGGAAGAACTATGGCTACACCTTC.